This is a list of T cell receptor beta chains from one sample in a study of blood T cell repertoires in COVID-19. The data were produced by immunoSEQ multiplex PCR, yet TCRdb's version contains in-frame clones alone and is incomplete. The table includes under 250,000 clones, approximately 85% detected once. The sequencing input was PBMCs or T cells enriched from blood (not recorded which). The source of these receptors is a woman between 50 and 59 years old with acute COVID-19. Both conserved end residues are trimmed from each CDR3.

v_gene: TRBV12-5
j_gene: TRBJ2-1
CDR3aa: ASGLLHTMSGGANEQF

v_gene: TRBV18
j_gene: TRBJ2-3
CDR3aa: ASSPTGGGTDTQY

v_gene: TRBV7-2
j_gene: TRBJ1-2
CDR3aa: ASSLSQGFHGYT

v_gene: TRBV4-3
j_gene: TRBJ1-2
CDR3aa: ASSQAMGGSYGYT

v_gene: TRBV12-3/TRBV12-4
j_gene: TRBJ1-2
CDR3aa: ASNTDSNYGYT

v_gene: TRBV3-1/TRBV3-2
j_gene: TRBJ1-6
CDR3aa: ASSQVAGANSPLH

v_gene: TRBV5-1
j_gene: TRBJ2-1
CDR3aa: ASSLMGTGGTEQF

v_gene: TRBV7-8
j_gene: TRBJ2-7
CDR3aa: ASSFRRTGSYEQY

v_gene: TRBV18
j_gene: TRBJ2-2
CDR3aa: ASSQLGQAAGELF

v_gene: TRBV18
j_gene: TRBJ1-1
CDR3aa: ASSPAAGERAF

v_gene: TRBV18
j_gene: TRBJ1-1
CDR3aa: ASSPQAGMNTEAF

v_gene: TRBV9
j_gene: TRBJ2-2
CDR3aa: ASSVVASGGITTGELF

v_gene: TRBV27
j_gene: TRBJ2-3
CDR3aa: ASSRTRPATDTQY

v_gene: TRBV11-2
j_gene: TRBJ2-7
CDR3aa: ASSLVGRGYEQY

v_gene: TRBV14
j_gene: TRBJ1-1
CDR3aa: ASSPTRTANTEAF

v_gene: TRBV12-3/TRBV12-4
j_gene: TRBJ1-2
CDR3aa: ASSLIETSGYT

v_gene: TRBV7-9
j_gene: TRBJ2-7
CDR3aa: ASSLDGSSYEQY

v_gene: TRBV7-2
j_gene: TRBJ1-1
CDR3aa: ASSLLRTKAF

v_gene: TRBV7-9
j_gene: TRBJ1-1
CDR3aa: ASTKDRGTEAF

v_gene: TRBV27
j_gene: TRBJ2-7
CDR3aa: ASSSGRSRGYEQY

v_gene: TRBV11-2
j_gene: TRBJ2-1
CDR3aa: ASSSRILAGDNEQF

v_gene: TRBV6-2/TRBV6-3
j_gene: TRBJ2-3
CDR3aa: ASSYLPGGGADTQY

v_gene: TRBV30
j_gene: TRBJ2-1
CDR3aa: AWQTVSSYNEQF

v_gene: TRBV11-2
j_gene: TRBJ1-6
CDR3aa: ASSLMRDNSPLH

v_gene: TRBV9
j_gene: TRBJ1-4
CDR3aa: ASSVNGLGYEKLF

v_gene: TRBV21-1
j_gene: TRBJ1-6
CDR3aa: ASSKGGQGRSYNSPLH

v_gene: TRBV11-1
j_gene: TRBJ1-1
CDR3aa: ASSQVGLCFEAF

v_gene: TRBV6-2/TRBV6-3
j_gene: TRBJ1-2
CDR3aa: ASSPYDRAYGYT

v_gene: TRBV14
j_gene: TRBJ1-6
CDR3aa: ASSLLRDSPLH

v_gene: TRBV6-4
j_gene: TRBJ1-1
CDR3aa: ASSVTGGNTEAF

v_gene: TRBV6-5
j_gene: TRBJ2-2
CDR3aa: ASNSGNTGELF

v_gene: TRBV18
j_gene: TRBJ1-6
CDR3aa: ASSEGQGLLNSPLH

v_gene: TRBV7-3
j_gene: TRBJ2-3
CDR3aa: ASSLGAGGGTDTQY

v_gene: TRBV5-5
j_gene: TRBJ2-7
CDR3aa: ASSREAADEQY

v_gene: TRBV7-2
j_gene: TRBJ1-5
CDR3aa: ASSLLMWRGTNQPQH

v_gene: TRBV3-1/TRBV3-2
j_gene: TRBJ2-1
CDR3aa: ASSQVLVRDSYNEQF

v_gene: TRBV6-5
j_gene: TRBJ1-6
CDR3aa: ASSLTGTGSSPLH

v_gene: TRBV7-8
j_gene: TRBJ2-3
CDR3aa: ASSFLRGTGEGKDTQY

v_gene: TRBV6-5
j_gene: TRBJ1-2
CDR3aa: ASSYSYGAAGYT

v_gene: TRBV7-2
j_gene: TRBJ2-1
CDR3aa: ASSSSRGSYNEQF

v_gene: TRBV14
j_gene: TRBJ2-7
CDR3aa: ASSQDLPPEGEQY

v_gene: TRBV6-5
j_gene: TRBJ2-2
CDR3aa: ASSGQGAYTGELF

v_gene: TRBV12-2
j_gene: TRBJ1-2
CDR3aa: ASRLAETGPSWDGYT

v_gene: TRBV19
j_gene: TRBJ1-4
CDR3aa: ASGTRQGFEKLF

v_gene: TRBV5-1
j_gene: TRBJ2-5
CDR3aa: ASSPTSLETQY

v_gene: TRBV5-6
j_gene: TRBJ2-1
CDR3aa: ASSLQRGASYNEQF

v_gene: TRBV4-1
j_gene: TRBJ1-2
CDR3aa: ASSQAPDRVTYGYT

v_gene: TRBV30
j_gene: TRBJ1-5
CDR3aa: AWSPLGISNQPQH

v_gene: TRBV6-5
j_gene: TRBJ1-6
CDR3aa: ASSLDTDSPLH

v_gene: TRBV18
j_gene: TRBJ1-1
CDR3aa: ASSPAQNTEAF

v_gene: TRBV5-1
j_gene: TRBJ1-2
CDR3aa: ASSRDSRGYT

v_gene: TRBV4-3
j_gene: TRBJ2-6
CDR3aa: ASSQVSSGGAAGANVLT

v_gene: TRBV5-1
j_gene: TRBJ2-1
CDR3aa: ASSKDRGPGEQF

v_gene: TRBV5-4
j_gene: TRBJ2-3
CDR3aa: ASSFSSGGSSTDTQY

v_gene: TRBV6-5
j_gene: TRBJ2-5
CDR3aa: ASINRGYETQY